This T cell receptor (beta chain) was identified during a study of OX40 agonist ivuxolimab in advanced cancers. Background on the study: The study enrolled dose-escalation patients with hepatocellular carcinoma, melanoma, renal cell or head and neck cancer. Study-wide points: Still undetermined is the antigen specificity of the expanded peripheral T cells.

Germline CDR1 and CDR2: SEHNR and FQNEAQ (reference sequence). This CDR3 spans 12 amino acids. A note on this clone: Its antigen is unknown. Germline and junction disagree at one end, which may indicate a read error.

Libraries were prepared by immunoSEQ multiplex PCR; TCRdb keeps only in-frame clonotypes and omits some of them. The sample records 99,000 or so clones, 90% to 95% being singletons. Sequences were derived from CD4+ or CD8+ T cells sorted from blood, sampled in a trial of the OX40 agonist ivuxolimab. This chain connects TRBV7-9 to TRBJ2-5; no definite D call. This receptor was obtained from an adult with an advanced solid tumor such as melanoma, head and neck, liver or kidney cancer. In DNA form, the CDR3 reads TGTGCCAGCAGCCCAATTCAAGGGACCCAGTACTTC. This sequence encodes CASSPIQGTQYF. Using reference TRBV7-9 and TRBJ2-5 for the parts outside the CDR3, the full variable domain is DTGVSQNPRHKITKRGQNVTFRCDPISEHNRLYWYRQTLGQGPEFLTYFQNEAQLEKSRLLSDRFSAERPKGSFSTLEIQRTEQGDSAMYLCASSPIQGTQYFGPGTRLLVL.